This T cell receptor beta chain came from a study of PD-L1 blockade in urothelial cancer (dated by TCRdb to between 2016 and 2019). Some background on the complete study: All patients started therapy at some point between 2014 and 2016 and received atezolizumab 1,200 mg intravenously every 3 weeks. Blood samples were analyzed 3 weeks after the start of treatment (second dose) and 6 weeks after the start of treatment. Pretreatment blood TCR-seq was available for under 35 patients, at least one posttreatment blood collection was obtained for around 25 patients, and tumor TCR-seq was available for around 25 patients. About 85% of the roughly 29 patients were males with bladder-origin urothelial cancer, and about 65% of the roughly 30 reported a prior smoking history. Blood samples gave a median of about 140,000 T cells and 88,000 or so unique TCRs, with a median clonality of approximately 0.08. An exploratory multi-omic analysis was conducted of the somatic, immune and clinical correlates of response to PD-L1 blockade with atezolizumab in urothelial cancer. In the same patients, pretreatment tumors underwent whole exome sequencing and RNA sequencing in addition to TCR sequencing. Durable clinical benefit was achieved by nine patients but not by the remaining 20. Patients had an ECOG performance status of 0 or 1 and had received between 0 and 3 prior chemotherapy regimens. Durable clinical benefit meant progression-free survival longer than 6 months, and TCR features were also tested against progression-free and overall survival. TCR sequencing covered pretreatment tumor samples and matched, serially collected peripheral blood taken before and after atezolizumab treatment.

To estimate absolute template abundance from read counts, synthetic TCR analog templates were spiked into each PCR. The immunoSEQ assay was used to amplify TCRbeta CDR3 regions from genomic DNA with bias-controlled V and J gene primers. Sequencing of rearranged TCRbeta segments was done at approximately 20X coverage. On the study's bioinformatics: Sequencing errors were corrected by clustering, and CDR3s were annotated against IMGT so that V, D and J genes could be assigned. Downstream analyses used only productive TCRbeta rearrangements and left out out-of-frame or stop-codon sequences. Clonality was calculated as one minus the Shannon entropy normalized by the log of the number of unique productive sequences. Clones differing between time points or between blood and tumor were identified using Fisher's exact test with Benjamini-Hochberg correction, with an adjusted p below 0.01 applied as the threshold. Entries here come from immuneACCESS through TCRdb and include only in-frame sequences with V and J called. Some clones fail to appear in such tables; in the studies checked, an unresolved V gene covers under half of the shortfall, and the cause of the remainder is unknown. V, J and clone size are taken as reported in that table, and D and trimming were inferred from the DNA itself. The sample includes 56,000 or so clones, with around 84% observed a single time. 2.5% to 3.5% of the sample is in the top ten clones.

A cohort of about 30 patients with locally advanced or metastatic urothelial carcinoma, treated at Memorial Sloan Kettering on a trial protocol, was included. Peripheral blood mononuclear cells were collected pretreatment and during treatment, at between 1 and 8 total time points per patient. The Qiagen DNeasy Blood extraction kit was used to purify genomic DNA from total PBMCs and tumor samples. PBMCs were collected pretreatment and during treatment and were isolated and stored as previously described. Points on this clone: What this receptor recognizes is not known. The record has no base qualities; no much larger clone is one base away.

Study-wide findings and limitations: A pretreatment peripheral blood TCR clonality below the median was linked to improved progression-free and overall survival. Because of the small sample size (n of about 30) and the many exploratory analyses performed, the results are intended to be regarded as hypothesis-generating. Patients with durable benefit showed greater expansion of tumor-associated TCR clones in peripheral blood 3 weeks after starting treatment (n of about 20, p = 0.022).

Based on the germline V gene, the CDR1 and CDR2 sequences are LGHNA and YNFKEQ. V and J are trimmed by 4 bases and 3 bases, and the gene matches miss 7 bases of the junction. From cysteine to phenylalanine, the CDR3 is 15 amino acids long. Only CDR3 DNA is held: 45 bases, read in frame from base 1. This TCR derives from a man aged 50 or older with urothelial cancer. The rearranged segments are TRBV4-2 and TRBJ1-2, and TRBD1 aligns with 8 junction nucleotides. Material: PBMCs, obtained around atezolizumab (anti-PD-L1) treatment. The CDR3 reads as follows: CASSPNRGDYYGYTF. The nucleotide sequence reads TGTGCCAGCAGCCCCAACAGGGGGGATTACTATGGCTACACCTTC.